The clone carrying this TCR beta chain was counted a few times. Its target is unknown. The sample is drawn from a study of response to subunit inactivated influenza vaccine. General study findings and limits: Few new T cells, the authors suggested, are recruited by each seasonal influenza vaccination.

TCRdb called the RT-PCR reads again in MiXCR, with one record for every CDR3 protein. The table records about 580,000 distinct CDR3 sequences, around 15% of them present only once. With 2 bases clipped from V and 6 bases from J, the junction kept 5 bases outside the gene matches. Germline CDR1 is KGHSH and CDR2 is LQKENI. The CDR3 has 14 residues. The sequenced sample was PBMCs from blood, obtained approximately 12 days after vaccination. The sequence was obtained from a man over 45 who received an inactivated influenza vaccine. The rearrangement uses TRBV18 and TRBJ1-1, with TRBD1 identical over 8 bases. As DNA, the CDR3 is TGTGCCAGCTCACCAGGACAGGGTTACTCTGAAGCTTTCTTT. As protein: CASSPGQGYSEAFF.